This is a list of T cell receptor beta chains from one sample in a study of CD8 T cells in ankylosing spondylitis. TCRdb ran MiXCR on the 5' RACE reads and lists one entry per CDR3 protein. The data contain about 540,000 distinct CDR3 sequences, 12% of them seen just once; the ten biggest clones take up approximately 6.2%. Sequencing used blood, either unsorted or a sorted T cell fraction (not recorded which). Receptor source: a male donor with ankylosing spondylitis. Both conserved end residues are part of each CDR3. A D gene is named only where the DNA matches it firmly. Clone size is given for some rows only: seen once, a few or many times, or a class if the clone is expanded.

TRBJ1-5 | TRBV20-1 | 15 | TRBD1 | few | TGCAGTGCTGAGGACAGGGCGATCAGCAATCAGCCCCAGCATTTT | CSAEDRAISNQPQHF
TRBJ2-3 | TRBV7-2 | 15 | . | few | TGTGCCAGCAGTTCCATAGCTGTTAGCACAGATACGCAGTATTTT | CASSSIAVSTDTQYF
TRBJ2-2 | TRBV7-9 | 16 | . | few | TGTGCCAGCAGCTTAGGCACCGGGACACTCATCGGGGAGCTGTTTTTT | CASSLGTGTLIGELFF
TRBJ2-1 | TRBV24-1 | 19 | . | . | TGTGCCACCAGTGACCCGACAGGGGGCAGCGGGAGGTCATACAATGAGCAGTTCTTC | CATSDPTGGSGRSYNEQFF
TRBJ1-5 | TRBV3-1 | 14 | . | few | TGTGCCAGCAGCCCCGGGGTAAGCAATCAGCCCCAGCATTTT | CASSPGVSNQPQHF
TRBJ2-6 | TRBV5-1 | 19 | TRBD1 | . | TGCGCCAGCAGCTTGGCCTTTGGACAGGGAGTGCCTGGGGCCAACGTCCTGACTTTC | CASSLAFGQGVPGANVLTF
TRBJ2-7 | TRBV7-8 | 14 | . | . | TGTGCCAGCAGCTTCCGGGACAACCTACGCGAGCAGTACTTC | CASSFRDNLREQYF
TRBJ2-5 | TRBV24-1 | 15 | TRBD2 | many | TGTGCCACTAGGGGAACTAGCGGGACGGGGGAGACCCAGTACTTC | CATRGTSGTGETQYF
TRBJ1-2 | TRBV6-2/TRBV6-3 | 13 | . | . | TGTGCCAGCAGTTACTCGGTGGTCTATGGCTACACCTTC | CASSYSVVYGYTF
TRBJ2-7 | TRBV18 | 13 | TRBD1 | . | TGTGCCAGCTCACCACAAACTCGACAGGGGCAATACTTC | CASSPQTRQGQYF
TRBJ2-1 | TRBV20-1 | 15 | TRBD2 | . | TGCAGTGCTCCCCCCCGAAGGACTAGCGTCCATGAGCAGTTCTTC | CSAPPRRTSVHEQFF
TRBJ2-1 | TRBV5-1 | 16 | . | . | TGCGCCAGCAGCTCTTCCGTTGGACAGCCCCATAATGAGCAGTTCTTC | CASSSSVGQPHNEQFF
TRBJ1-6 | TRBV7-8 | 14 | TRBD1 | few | TGTGCCAGCAGACAACAGGGGGGTTCTTCACCCCTCCACTTT | CASRQQGGSSPLHF
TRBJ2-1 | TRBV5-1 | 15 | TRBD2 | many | TGCGCCAGCAGCTTAAGACTAGCGGGAGTCAATGAGCAGTTCTTC | CASSLRLAGVNEQFF
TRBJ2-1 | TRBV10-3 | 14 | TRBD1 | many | TGTGCCATCAGTAACAAGACAGGGCCGTATGAGCAGTTCTTC | CAISNKTGPYEQFF
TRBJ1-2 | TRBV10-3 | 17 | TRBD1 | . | TGTGCCATCAGTGAGTTCCGGACAGGGTCCATATTTTATGGCTACACCTTC | CAISEFRTGSIFYGYTF
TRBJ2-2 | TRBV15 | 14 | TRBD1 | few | TGTGCCACCAGCAGAGGGACAGGGGTCGGGGAGCTGTTTTTT | CATSRGTGVGELFF
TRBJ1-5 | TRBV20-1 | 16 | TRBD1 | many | TGCAGTGCTTCGCGGGACAGGGGTATTAGCAATCAGCCCCAGCATTTT | CSASRDRGISNQPQHF